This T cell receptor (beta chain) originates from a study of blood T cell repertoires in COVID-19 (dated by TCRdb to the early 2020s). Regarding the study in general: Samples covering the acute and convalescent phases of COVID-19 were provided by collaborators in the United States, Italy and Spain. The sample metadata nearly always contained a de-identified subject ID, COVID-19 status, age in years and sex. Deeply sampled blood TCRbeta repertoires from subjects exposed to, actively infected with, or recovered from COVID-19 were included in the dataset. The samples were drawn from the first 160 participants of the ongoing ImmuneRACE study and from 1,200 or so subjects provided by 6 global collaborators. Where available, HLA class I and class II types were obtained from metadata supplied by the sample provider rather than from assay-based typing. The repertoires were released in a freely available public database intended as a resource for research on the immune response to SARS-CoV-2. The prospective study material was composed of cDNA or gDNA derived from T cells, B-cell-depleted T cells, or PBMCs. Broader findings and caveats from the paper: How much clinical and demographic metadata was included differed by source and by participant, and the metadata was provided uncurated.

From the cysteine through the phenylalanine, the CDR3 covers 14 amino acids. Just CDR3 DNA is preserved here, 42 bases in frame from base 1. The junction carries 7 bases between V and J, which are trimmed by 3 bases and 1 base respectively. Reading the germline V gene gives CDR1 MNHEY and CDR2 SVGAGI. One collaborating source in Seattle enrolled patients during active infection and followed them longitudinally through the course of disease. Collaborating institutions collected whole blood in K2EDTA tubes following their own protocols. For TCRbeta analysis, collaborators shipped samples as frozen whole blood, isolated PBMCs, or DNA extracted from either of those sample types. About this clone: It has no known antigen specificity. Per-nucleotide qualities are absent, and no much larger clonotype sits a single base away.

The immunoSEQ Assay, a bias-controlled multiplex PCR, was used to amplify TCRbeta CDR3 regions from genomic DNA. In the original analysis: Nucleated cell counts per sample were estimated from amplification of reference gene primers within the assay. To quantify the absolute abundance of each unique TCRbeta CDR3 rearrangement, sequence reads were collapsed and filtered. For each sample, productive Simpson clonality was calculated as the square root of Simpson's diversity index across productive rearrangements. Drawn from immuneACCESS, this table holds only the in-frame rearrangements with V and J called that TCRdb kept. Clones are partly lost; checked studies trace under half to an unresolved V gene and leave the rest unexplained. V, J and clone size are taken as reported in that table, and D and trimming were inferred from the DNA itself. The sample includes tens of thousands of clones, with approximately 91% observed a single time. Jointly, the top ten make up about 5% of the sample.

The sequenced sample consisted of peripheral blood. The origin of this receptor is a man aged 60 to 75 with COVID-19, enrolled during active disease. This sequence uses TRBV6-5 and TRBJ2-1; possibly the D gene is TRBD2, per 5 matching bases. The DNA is TGTGCCAGCAGTTATCGGGGATCCTACAATGAGCAGTTCTTC. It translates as CASSYRGSYNEQFF.